The text below deals with one T cell receptor beta chain. Its antigen remains undetermined. No much larger clonotype is one base removed from it; base qualities were not supplied. The CDR1 and CDR2 encoded by the germline V gene (reference sequence) are LNHDA and SQIVND. From cysteine to phenylalanine, the CDR3 is 14 amino acids long. Left in the record is the CDR3 DNA by itself, 42 bases read in frame from the first base. V is cut back by 4 bases and J by 5 bases, with 6 bases in the junction unmatched. Healthy HIV-negative adults with no recently reported acute infections or vaccinations were included as donors. Only Caucasian adults living in Nashville, Tennessee, USA were represented among the donors. CD4+ T cells were enriched by magnetic negative selection; naive cells were then positively selected on CD45RA, and the negative fraction formed the memory subset. Blood was collected by leukapheresis, and PBMCs were isolated by Ficoll-Histopaque density gradient centrifugation and then cryopreserved in liquid nitrogen vapor phase. Analytical flow cytometry was used to check the purity and quantity of every magnetically sorted T cell population. From each sorted fraction, genomic DNA was isolated and quantified by UV absorbance on a Nanodrop 2000c.

TCR CDR3 regions were amplified from genomic DNA by multiplex PCR using the deep immunoSEQ assay. Genomic DNA extracted from each cell subset was distributed evenly over all wells of several immunoSEQ 96-well plates, and each plate served as one replicate. For sorted subsets, roughly 200 ng of genomic DNA, equivalent to around 30,000 T cell genomes, went into each replicate PCR. Purified libraries were measured with a Qubit 3.0 fluorometer, size-checked on a Bioanalyzer 2100, and measured again with the KAPA Library Quantification kit. A separate single-read 150-cycle Illumina NextSeq 550 flow cell was used to sequence each immunoSEQ 96-well plate. The paper's data handling went like this. Because only junctional sequences without quality scores were contained in the immunoSEQ output, filtering matching that applied to full-length reads could not be performed. To assign V/J genes and CDR3, sequences were annotated using PyIR, a Python wrapper for IgBLAST v1.9, with IMGT germline references. Any read was removed if the V/J assignment was weak (E-value above 1e-6), the CDR3 was missing, or the read contained stop codons, out-of-frame junctions, or ambiguous translated residues. A V3J clonotype was defined by an identical inferred V gene, J gene, and CDR3 amino acid sequence. Percentage overlap between repertoires was computed as shared unique clonotypes divided by the size of the smaller repertoire. Three approaches were used to assess repertoire richness: RTK rarefaction, the Chao1 estimator, and Recon v2.1 estimates of unobserved clonotypes. Generation probabilities for all TCRbeta clonotypes obtained by the gDNA method from a few donors were computed using OLGA. In its TCRdb copy, this immuneACCESS table keeps in-frame sequences only and misses some clones. Where compared with another copy, unresolved V genes explain less than half of these, and the others have no known cause. V, J and clone size reflect that table, while D and trimming were determined from the DNA. The sample table lists 780,000 or so clones, just under 75% of them with a count of one. Under 2% of the sample is in the top ten clones.

The sample comes from a study of shared clonotypes between healthy human individuals (dated by TCRdb to about 2020). Study-wide context: Three men and two women, aged 18 to 49 years, made up the cohort. Different laboratories and diverse techniques were used to prepare libraries and sequence TCR repertoires, to increase sequencing depth and limit assay-specific biases. For each donor, three plates each were used for CD4 naive and CD4 memory, two plates were used for CD8 naive, and one plate was used for CD8 memory. Between about 0.8 and 9 billion PBMCs per donor were obtained by leukapheresis. To estimate repertoire size and how much clonotype sharing occurs between individuals, the study deeply sequenced the blood TCR repertoires of five healthy adults.

Study-level results and caveats: When several donors were compared, the shared fraction of clonotypes was roughly 5% for naive CD4, around 3.6% for naive CD8, about 2.4% for memory CD4, and 0.4% for memory CD8. Estimated clonotype richness was generally larger for naive than for memory subsets. Based on pairwise subsampling, the degree of clonotype sharing among donors was expected to be affected by sequencing depth. Sampling was limited to blood, and TCR repertoires in tissue likely differ from TCR repertoires in blood. Even with the large sequencing depth, rarefaction of the sorted-subset datasets indicated that sequencing was incomplete. Clonotypes shared by all four sorted-subset donors showed higher generation probabilities than non-shared clonotypes. Because the study included only a small number of donors, the genetic and exposure-history diversity represented was limited.

The chain is made from TRBV19 and TRBJ1-2, with TRBD1 matching 8 junction bases. Sequences were obtained from memory CD4+ T cells sorted from blood. The sample's cell subset or site label, in plain terms: CD45RA-negative fraction. The receptor comes from a woman in her 30s in good health. The base sequence is TGTGCCAGTAGTAACCCGGGACAGGTTTATGGCTACACCTTC. Its protein product is CASSNPGQVYGYTF.